Detailed here is one T cell receptor beta chain. What it binds is unknown. This specimen comes from a study of PD-1 blockade in classical Hodgkin lymphoma. The data were produced by immunoSEQ multiplex PCR, yet TCRdb's version contains in-frame clones alone and is incomplete. In the table there are 45,000 to 55,000 clones, more than 65% of which are singletons. Germline V gene lookup returns CDR1 LNHDA and CDR2 SQIVND (reference sequence). The CDR3 is 16 residues long. V lost 7 bases and J 9 bases, leaving 25 bases between the germline ends. Study outcomes and limitations: Newly diagnosed patients reportedly trailed healthy donors in baseline TCR diversity. Factors driving the repertoire differences, possibly disease activity or prior therapy, remain undefined.

Autologous stem cell transplantation was followed by relapse in every patient, and brentuximab vedotin exposure varied. Best overall response was complete response, partial response or progressive disease in these relapsed/refractory classical Hodgkin lymphoma patients. The chain links TRBV19 to TRBJ1-5, with a possible D match to TRBD1 (5 bases). The specimen comprised peripheral blood mononuclear cells (PBMCs), sampled at baseline. This clonotype was sampled from a human donor with classical Hodgkin lymphoma. The CDR3 loop reads CASTSRGGRVSLPQHF. The CDR3 DNA is TGTGCCAGTACCTCACGGGGGGGGAGGGTAAGTCTGCCCCAGCATTTT.